The 24 T cell receptor beta chains in this list originate from one sample, sequenced in a study of STAT5B mutations in CD4+ large granular lymphocyte leukemia. The repertoire was sequenced with immunoSEQ multiplex PCR; TCRdb's copy has only in-frame clones and lacks some. The table lists thousands of clones, about 70% of them singletons. The sample was PBMCs. Every receptor here comes from a woman aged 60-75 years with CD4+ T-cell large granular lymphocyte leukemia.

This sequence joins TRBV28 and TRBJ2-7, with 7 bases matching TRBD2. After removal of 7 bases from V and 6 bases from J, the junction contained 9 bases not matched to a gene. The germline gives CDR1 MDHEN, CDR2 SYDVKM. This CDR3 has 13 residues. The CDR3 is CASTPGLVAEQYF. The CDR3 DNA reads as TGTGCCAGCACCCCCGGACTAGTCGCCGAGCAGTACTTC.

In this sample, this clone turned up once. The CDR3 DNA follows: TGTGCTAGTGGTTTAGACGGGACCTATGGCTACACCTTC. The encoded protein is CASGLDGTYGYTF. The rearrangement uses TRBV12-5 and TRBJ1-2; tentative D call: TRBD1 (5 bases). Per germline, CDR1 LGHNT and CDR2 FRNRAP. CDR3 size: 13 residues. The germline V and J ends were trimmed by 3 bases and 4 bases, with 9 bases remaining between them.

The chain employs TRBV19 and TRBJ1-2; unclear D gene. V was trimmed by 3 bases and J by 0 bases, leaving 5 bases between them. Germline CDR1 and CDR2: LNHDA and SQIVND (reference sequence). The CDR3 runs to 13 residues. The CDR3 bases are TGTGCCAGTAGTATGGTCGCTAACTATGGCTACACCTTC. The encoded protein is CASSMVANYGYTF.

The V call is TRBV4-3, the J call TRBJ1-2, with a tentative D call TRBD1 (5 bases). This CDR3 comprises 15 residues. CDR1 LGHNA and CDR2 YSLEER come from the germline V gene. V was shortened by 4 bases and J by 8 bases, with 20 bases between the two germline ends. CDR3 residues: CASSLKTVRIGGYTF. The CDR3 nucleotides are TGCGCCAGCAGCCTCAAGACAGTGCGGATTGGGGGCTACACCTTC.

V and J are TRBV30 and TRBJ1-2, with a weak D call TRBD1 (5 bases). The V end was cut by 1 base, the J end by 4 bases, with 16 bases between. This CDR3 is built from 15 residues. Germline CDR1 and CDR2: GTSNPN and SVGIG (reference sequence). CDR3 coding DNA: TGTGCCTGGAGTGAGTCGGACGCAGGGAGCTATGGCTACACCTTC. Protein: CAWSESDAGSYGYTF.

This chain uses TRBV5-4 with TRBJ1-2; D may be TRBD1 (6 bases). Germline V gene sequence: CDR1 SGHNT, CDR2 YYREEE (reference sequence). V lost 0 bases and J lost 5, with 14 bases in between. This CDR3 spans 15 amino acids. CDR3 in DNA: TGTGCCAGCAGCTTGGACAGGGACCCTAGGTATGGCTACACCTTC. Translation gives CASSLDRDPRYGYTF.

In DNA, the CDR3 is TGCGCCAGCAGGGGAGGGAAATCTAACTATGGCTACACCTTC. Translating gives CASRGGKSNYGYTF. The V call is TRBV4-1, the J call TRBJ1-2; the D is unclear. Germline V CDR1 and CDR2: MGHRA, YSYEKL. Trimming left V 6 bases short and J 0 bases short, with 11 bases between. The CDR3 contains 14 residues.

The rearrangement links TRBV11-3 to TRBJ1-1; no definite D call. The CDR3 runs to 16 residues. Looked up from germline, CDR1 is SGHNT and CDR2 is YENEEA. V lost 5 bases and J 8 bases, leaving 24 bases between the germline ends. DNA of the CDR3: TGTGCCAGCAGCGAAGGGCCGTACGGAGGACGAAGGGAAGCTTTCTTT. It codes for CASSEGPYGGRREAFF. Drawing the rest from reference TRBV11-3 and TRBJ1-1, the complete variable domain is EAGVVQSPRYKIIEKKQPVAFWCNPISGHNTLYWYLQNLGQGPELLIRYENEEAVDDSQLPKDRFSAERLKGVDSTLKIQPAELGDSAVYLCASSEGPYGGRREAFFGQGTRLTVV.

In its sample, this clone was seen once. V and J are TRBV27 and TRBJ2-5; D not certain. CDR3 length: 13 residues. Germline V CDR1 and CDR2: MNHEY, SMNVEV (reference sequence). V shed 6 bases and J shed 7 bases, with 15 bases lying between them. The CDR3 reads CASSLISWGTQYF. In nucleotides, the CDR3 is TGTGCCAGCAGCCTGATCTCGTGGGGGACCCAGTACTTC.

The chain employs TRBV11-3 and TRBJ2-3; TRBD2 aligns across 7 bases. Trimming cost V 5 bases and J 10 bases; bases outside gene matches: 6. CDR1 is SGHNT, CDR2 YENEEA, per germline. CDR3 length: 12 amino acids. The CDR3 nucleotides are TGTGCCAGCAGCCTTAGCGGGTCTGCGCAGTATTTT. Its translation: CASSLSGSAQYF.

The chain combines TRBV6-6 with TRBJ2-2, with D perhaps TRBD2 (6 bases). The V gene lost 6 bases and the J gene lost 6 bases, with 14 bases spanning the gap. This CDR3 comprises 14 residues. Germline-derived CDR1 and CDR2 are MNHNY and SVGAGI (reference sequence). CDR3 sequence (DNA): TGTGCCAGCAGCGAGCAATCGGGGGCCGGGGAGCTGTTTTTT. Encoded protein: CASSEQSGAGELFF.

The chain links TRBV20-1 to TRBJ2-1; D uncertain. This CDR3 region has 11 residues. Trimming took off 6 bases at V and 11 bases at J, with 14 bases between the two ends. Germline V CDR1 and CDR2: DFQATT, SNEGSKA (reference sequence). The CDR3 loop reads CSALKLSQQFF. Written as DNA, the CDR3 is TGCAGTGCCCTAAAACTCAGTCAGCAGTTCTTC.

J is TRBJ1-5 and V is TRBV7-2, with 7 nucleotides matching TRBD1. CDR1 is SGHTA, CDR2 FQGNSA, per germline. The CDR3 has 15 residues. V trimming: 7 bases; J trimming: 2 bases; junction bases outside the gene matches: 8. The CDR3 nucleotides read TGTGCCAGCAACGACCAGGGGGGACGCAATCAGCCCCAGCATTTT. This gives the protein CASNDQGGRNQPQHF.

This clone has only a few counts. The chain combines TRBV9 with TRBJ2-7, with D possibly TRBD1 on 5 matching bases. CDR3 size: 14 residues. Germline assignment: CDR1 SGDLS and CDR2 YYNGEE. The ends were cut back, 0 bases at V and 0 bases at J, with 7 bases in the middle. The CDR3 region has the DNA TGTGCCAGCAGCGTAGGCGACAGCTCCTACGAGCAGTACTTC. This gives the protein CASSVGDSSYEQYF.

A remark on this clone: One junction end does not reproduce the germline sequence, and a read error may be involved. This chain links TRBV4-1 with TRBJ1-2; 8 bases line up with TRBD1. The germline V gene encodes CDR1 MGHRA and CDR2 YSYEKL. The CDR3 contains 15 residues. For the CDR3, the DNA is TGCGCCAGCACCCAAACGGGACAGGCGAACTATGGCTACACCTTC. As protein: CASTQTGQANYGYTF.

This chain connects TRBV7-9 to TRBJ2-1; 9 nucleotides line up with TRBD1. Unmatched junction bases numbered 5, after V lost 2 bases and J lost 6 bases. This CDR3 has 15 amino acids. Germline loops: CDR1 SEHNR, CDR2 FQNEAQ (reference sequence). The CDR3 loop reads CASSLSPDRGNEQFF. As DNA, the CDR3 is TGTGCCAGCAGCTTATCACCGGACAGGGGCAATGAGCAGTTCTTC.

This clone has only a few counts. The chain couples TRBV7-7 to TRBJ2-5; 11 positions match TRBD2. Looked up from germline, CDR1 is SSHAT and CDR2 is FNYEAQ (reference sequence). With V trimmed by 5 bases and J by 3 bases, 2 bases remained unmatched. This CDR3 contains 14 residues. CDR3 loop: CASSTGLAEETQYF. As DNA, the CDR3 is TGTGCCAGCAGCACGGGACTAGCGGAAGAGACCCAGTACTTC.

This clone was recorded only once. The rearrangement joins TRBV7-9 to TRBJ1-5; a possible D gene is TRBD1 (5 bases). This CDR3 region has 15 residues. Per the germline V gene, CDR1 is SEHNR and CDR2 is FQNEAQ (reference sequence). V lost 5 bases to trimming and J lost 2 bases, with 13 bases between them. CDR3 coding DNA: TGTGCCAGCAGCCCGGGGGGGTTGGGCAATCAGCCCCAGCATTTT. Translating it yields CASSPGGLGNQPQHF.

This chain connects TRBV6-6 to TRBJ2-2; D not resolved. Trimming removed 2 bases at V and 3 bases at J, with 10 bases between. In germline, CDR1 is MNHNY, CDR2 SVGAGI (reference sequence). This CDR3 is built from 15 residues. CDR3 DNA sequence: TGTGCCAGCAGTTACATAGACCCTGACACCGGGGAGCTGTTTTTT. It yields the protein CASSYIDPDTGELFF.

The rearrangement uses TRBV7-6 and TRBJ1-1; D unresolved. V lost 4 bases to trimming and J lost 0 bases, with 6 bases between them. CDR3 size: 13 residues. Germline V gives CDR1 SGHVS, CDR2 FNYEAQ. The CDR3 bases are TGTGCCAGCAGCTCCTTTATGAACACTGAAGCTTTCTTT. Protein sequence: CASSSFMNTEAFF.

This chain uses TRBV7-8 with TRBJ1-1, with D perhaps matching TRBD1 (6 bases). The CDR3 sequence is 15 residues long. Germline values: CDR1 SGHVS, CDR2 FQNEAQ. V lost 5 bases and J 1 base, leaving 14 bases between the germline ends. CDR3 sequence (DNA): TGTGCCAGCAGCCCCCCGGACAGAAGGAACACTGAAGCTTTCTTT. This encodes CASSPPDRRNTEAFF.

The chain uses TRBV2 and TRBJ1-4; TRBD1 agrees at 7 bases. CDR1 is SNHLY, CDR2 FYNNEI, per germline. This CDR3 comprises 13 residues. J gave up 11 bases and V 3 bases, and 6 bases lay outside the gene matches. This chain's CDR3 is CASSDLDRTKLFF. CDR3 nucleotide sequence: TGTGCCAGCAGTGACTTGGACAGGACCAAACTGTTTTTT.

This chain joins TRBV28 and TRBJ1-1; no firm D call. Germline loops: CDR1 MDHEN, CDR2 SYDVKM. V was shortened by 6 bases and J by 11 bases, with 13 bases between the two germline ends. This CDR3 comprises 11 residues. CDR3 in DNA: TGTGCCAGCAGCCATCCCAGACGGGCTTTCTTT. Its translation is CASSHPRRAFF.

This clone is a singleton in its sample. V is TRBV7-2 and J is TRBJ2-4; weak D call: TRBD1 (5 bases). The germline V and J ends were trimmed by 1 base and 0 bases, with 7 bases remaining between them. Germline V gene sequence: CDR1 SGHTA, CDR2 FQGNSA. The CDR3 has 15 amino acids. CDR3 coding DNA: TGTGCCAGCAGCTTAGTCAGGGTAGCCAAAAACATTCAGTACTTC. This gives the protein CASSLVRVAKNIQYF.